These 4 T cell receptor beta chains came from one sample sequenced in a study of long-term antiretroviral therapy in people with HIV. Sequencing relied on immunoSEQ assay v3.0, run at survey level. The method was immunoSEQ multiplex PCR; TCRdb's version includes in-frame clones alone and lacks a portion of them. The sample has under 20,000 clones, roughly 73% seen once; the top ten hold roughly 14%. The starting material was unsorted PBMCs, obtained less than 2.2 years before starting antiretroviral therapy. Receptors were obtained from a man younger than 45 with HIV.

J is TRBJ1-2 and V is TRBV27; D might be TRBD1 (6 bases). V gave up 0 bases and J gave up 4 bases, with 12 bases separating them. CDR3 length equals 15 residues. Germline assignment: CDR1 MNHEY and CDR2 SMNVEV (reference sequence). In nucleotides, the CDR3 is TGTGCCAGCAGTTTATCGCACAGGGATGCCTATGGCTACACCTTC. Translated: CASSLSHRDAYGYTF.

This clone is a singleton in its sample. The rearrangement links TRBV5-6 to TRBJ2-3, with D unclear. The germline V gene encodes CDR1 SGHDT and CDR2 YYEEEE. Trimming took 5 bases from V and 4 from J, leaving 8 bases between them. This CDR3 has 12 residues. DNA of the CDR3: TGTGCCAGCAGGGTCGGCGCAGATACGCAGTATTTT. Protein sequence: CASRVGADTQYF.

The genes are TRBV2 and TRBJ1-5, with 9 nucleotides matching TRBD1. This CDR3 is built from 15 residues. With 6 bases clipped from V and 1 base from J, the junction kept 4 bases outside the gene matches. CDR1 and CDR2 from the germline V gene are SNHLY and FYNNEI. This CDR3 is CASRPGTGSNQPQHF. CDR3 DNA: TGTGCCAGCAGGCCCGGGACAGGGAGCAATCAGCCCCAGCATTTT.

The genes are TRBV19 and TRBJ1-1; no clear D. V lost 10 bases to trimming and J lost 4 bases, with 13 bases between them. This CDR3 has 12 residues. Germline loops: CDR1 LNHDA, CDR2 SQIVND (reference sequence). The CDR3 is CATQPRPTEAFF. The CDR3, as DNA: TGTGCCACACAACCCAGGCCCACTGAAGCTTTCTTT.